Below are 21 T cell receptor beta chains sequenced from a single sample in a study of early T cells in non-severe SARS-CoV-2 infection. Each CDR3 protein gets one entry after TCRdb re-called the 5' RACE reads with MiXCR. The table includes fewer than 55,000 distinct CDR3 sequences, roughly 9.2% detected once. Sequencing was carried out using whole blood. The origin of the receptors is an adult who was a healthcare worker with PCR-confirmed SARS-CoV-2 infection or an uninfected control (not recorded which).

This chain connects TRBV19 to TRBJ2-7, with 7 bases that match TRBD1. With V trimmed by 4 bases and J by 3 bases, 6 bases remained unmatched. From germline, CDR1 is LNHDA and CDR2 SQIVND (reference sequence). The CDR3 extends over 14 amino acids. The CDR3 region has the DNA TGTGCCAGTAGTAAGGACAGGAACCTCTACGAGCAGTACTTC. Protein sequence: CASSKDRNLYEQYF.

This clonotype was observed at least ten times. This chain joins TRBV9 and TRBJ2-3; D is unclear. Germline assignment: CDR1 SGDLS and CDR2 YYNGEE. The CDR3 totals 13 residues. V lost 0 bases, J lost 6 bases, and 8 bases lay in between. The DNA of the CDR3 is TGTGCCAGCAGCGTAGTTCTTTTCGATACGCAGTATTTT. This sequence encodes CASSVVLFDTQYF.

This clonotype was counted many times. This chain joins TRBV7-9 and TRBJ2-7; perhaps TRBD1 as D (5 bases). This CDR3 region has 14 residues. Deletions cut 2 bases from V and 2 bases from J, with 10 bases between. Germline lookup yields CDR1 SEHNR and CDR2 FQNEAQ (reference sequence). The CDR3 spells CASSLTDSTYEQYF. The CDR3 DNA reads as TGTGCCAGCAGCTTAACCGACAGTACCTACGAGCAGTACTTC.

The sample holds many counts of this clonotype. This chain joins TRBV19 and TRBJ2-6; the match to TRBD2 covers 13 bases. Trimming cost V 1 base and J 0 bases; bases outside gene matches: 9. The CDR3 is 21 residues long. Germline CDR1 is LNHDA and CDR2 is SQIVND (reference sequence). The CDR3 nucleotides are TGTGCCAGTAGTATAGTTATGCGTACTAGCGGGGGGGCCTCTGGGGCCAACGTCCTGACTTTC. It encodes CASSIVMRTSGGASGANVLTF.

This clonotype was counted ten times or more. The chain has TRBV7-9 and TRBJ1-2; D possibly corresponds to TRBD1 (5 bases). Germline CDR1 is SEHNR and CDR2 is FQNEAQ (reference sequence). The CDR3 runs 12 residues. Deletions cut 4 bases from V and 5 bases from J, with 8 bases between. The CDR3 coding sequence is TGTGCCAGCAGCTCCCAGGGTTATGGCTACACCTTC. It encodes CASSSQGYGYTF.

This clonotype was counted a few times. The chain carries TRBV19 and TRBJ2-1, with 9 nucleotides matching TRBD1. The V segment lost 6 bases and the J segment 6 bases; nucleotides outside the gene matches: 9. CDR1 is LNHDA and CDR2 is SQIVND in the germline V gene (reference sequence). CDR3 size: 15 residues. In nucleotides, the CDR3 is TGTGCCAGTAGGGTTACAGGGGGCAGGGGCAATGAGCAGTTCTTC. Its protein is CASRVTGGRGNEQFF.

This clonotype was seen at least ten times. The DNA of the CDR3 is TGTGCCATCAGTGGCGGGACAGGGAAGGAACCCTATGGCTACACCTTC. Its translation is CAISGGTGKEPYGYTF. The J gene is TRBJ1-2, the V gene TRBV10-3; 9 nucleotides line up with TRBD1. Germline V CDR1 and CDR2: ENHRY, SYGVKD. V was pared by 4 bases and J by 4 bases, with 10 bases of the junction left unmatched. The CDR3 runs to 16 residues.

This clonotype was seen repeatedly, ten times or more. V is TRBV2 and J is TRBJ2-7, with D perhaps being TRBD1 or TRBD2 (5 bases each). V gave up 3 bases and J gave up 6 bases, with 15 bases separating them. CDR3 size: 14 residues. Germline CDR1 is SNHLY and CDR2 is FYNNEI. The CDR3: CASSEETFGTEQYF. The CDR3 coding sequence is TGTGCCAGCAGTGAGGAAACTTTTGGGACCGAGCAGTACTTC. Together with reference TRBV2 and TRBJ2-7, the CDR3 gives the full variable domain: EPEVTQTPSHQVTQMGQEVILRCVPISNHLYFYWYRQILGQKVEFLVSFYNNEISEKSEIFDDQFSVERPDGSNFTLKIRSTKLEDSAMYFCASSEETFGTEQYFGPGTRLTVT.

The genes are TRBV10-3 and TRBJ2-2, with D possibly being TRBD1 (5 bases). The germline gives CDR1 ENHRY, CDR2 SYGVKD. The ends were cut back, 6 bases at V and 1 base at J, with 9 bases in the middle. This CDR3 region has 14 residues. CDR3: CAISPDRNTGELFF. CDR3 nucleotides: TGTGCCATCAGCCCCGACAGGAACACCGGGGAGCTGTTTTTT.

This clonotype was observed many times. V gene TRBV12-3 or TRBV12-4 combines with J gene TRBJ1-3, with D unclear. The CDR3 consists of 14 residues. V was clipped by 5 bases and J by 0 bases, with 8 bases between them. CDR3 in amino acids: CASSRSNSGNTIYF. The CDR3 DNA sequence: TGTGCCAGCAGTCGCAGTAACTCTGGAAACACCATATATTTT.

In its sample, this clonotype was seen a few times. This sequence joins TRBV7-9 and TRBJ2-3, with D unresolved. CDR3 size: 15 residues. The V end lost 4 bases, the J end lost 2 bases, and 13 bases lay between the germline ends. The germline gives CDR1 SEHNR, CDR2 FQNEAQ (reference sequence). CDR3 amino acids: CASSSRLLYTDTQYF. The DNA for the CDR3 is TGTGCCAGCAGCTCGCGGCTTCTTTACACAGATACGCAGTATTTT.

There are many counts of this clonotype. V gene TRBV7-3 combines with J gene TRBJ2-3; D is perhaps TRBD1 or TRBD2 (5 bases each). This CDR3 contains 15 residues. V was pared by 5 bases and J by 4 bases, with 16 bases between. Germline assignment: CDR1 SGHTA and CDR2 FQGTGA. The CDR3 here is CASSPREGHADTQYF. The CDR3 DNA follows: TGTGCCAGCAGCCCCCGTGAGGGGCACGCAGATACGCAGTATTTT. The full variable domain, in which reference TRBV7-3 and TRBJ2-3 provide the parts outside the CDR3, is GAGVSQTPSNKVTEKGKYVELRCDPISGHTALYWYRQSLGQGPEFLIYFQGTGAADDSGLPNDRFFAVRPEGSVSTLKIQRTERGDSAVYLCASSPREGHADTQYFGPGTRLTVL.

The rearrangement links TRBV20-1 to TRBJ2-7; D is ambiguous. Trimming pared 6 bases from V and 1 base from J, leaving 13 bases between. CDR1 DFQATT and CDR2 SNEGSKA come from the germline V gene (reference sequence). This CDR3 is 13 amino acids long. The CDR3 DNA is TGCAGTGCATCGAAGACCCGATCCTACGAGCAGTACTTC. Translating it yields CSASKTRSYEQYF.

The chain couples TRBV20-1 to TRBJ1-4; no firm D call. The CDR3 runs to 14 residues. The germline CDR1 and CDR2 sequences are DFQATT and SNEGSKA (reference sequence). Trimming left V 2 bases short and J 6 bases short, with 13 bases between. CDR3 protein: CSARWAAEDEKLFF. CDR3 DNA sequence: TGCAGTGCTAGATGGGCAGCCGAGGATGAAAAACTGTTTTTT.

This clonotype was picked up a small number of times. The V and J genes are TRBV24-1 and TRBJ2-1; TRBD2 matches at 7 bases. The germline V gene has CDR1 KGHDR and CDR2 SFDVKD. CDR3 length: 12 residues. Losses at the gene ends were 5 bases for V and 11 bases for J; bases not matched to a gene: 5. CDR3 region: CATSGPGLQQFF. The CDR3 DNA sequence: TGTGCCACCAGTGGACCGGGACTACAGCAGTTCTTC.

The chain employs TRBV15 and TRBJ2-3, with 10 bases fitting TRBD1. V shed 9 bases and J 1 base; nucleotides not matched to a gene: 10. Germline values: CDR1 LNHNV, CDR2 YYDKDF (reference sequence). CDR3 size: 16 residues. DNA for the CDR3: TGTGCCACTAGGACGGGGACAGGGGATGGCACAGATACGCAGTATTTT. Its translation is CATRTGTGDGTDTQYF.

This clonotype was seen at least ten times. CDR3 sequence: CASTRSGLVYNEQFF. DNA for the CDR3: TGTGCCAGCACCCGAAGCGGACTCGTCTACAATGAGCAGTTCTTC. The J gene is TRBJ2-1, the V gene TRBV6-1; possible D gene TRBD2, 5 bases. The V end lost 7 bases, the J end lost 3 bases, and 16 bases lay between the germline ends. Germline V gene sequence: CDR1 MNHNS, CDR2 SASEGT. This CDR3 spans 15 amino acids.

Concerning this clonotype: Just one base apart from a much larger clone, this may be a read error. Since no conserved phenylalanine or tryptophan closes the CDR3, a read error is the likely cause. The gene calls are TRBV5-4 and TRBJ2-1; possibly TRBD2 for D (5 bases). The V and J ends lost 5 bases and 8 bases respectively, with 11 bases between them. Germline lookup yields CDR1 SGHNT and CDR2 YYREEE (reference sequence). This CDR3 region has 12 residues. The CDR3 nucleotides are TGTGCCAGCAGTGTGGACTGGGATGAGCAGTTCATC. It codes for CASSVDWDEQFI.

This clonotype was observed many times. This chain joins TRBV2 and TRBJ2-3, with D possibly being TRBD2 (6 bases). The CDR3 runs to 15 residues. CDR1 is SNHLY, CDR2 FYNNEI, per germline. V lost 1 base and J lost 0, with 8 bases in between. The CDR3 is CASSEDSGSTDTQYF. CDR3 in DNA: TGTGCCAGCAGTGAAGATAGCGGAAGCACAGATACGCAGTATTTT.

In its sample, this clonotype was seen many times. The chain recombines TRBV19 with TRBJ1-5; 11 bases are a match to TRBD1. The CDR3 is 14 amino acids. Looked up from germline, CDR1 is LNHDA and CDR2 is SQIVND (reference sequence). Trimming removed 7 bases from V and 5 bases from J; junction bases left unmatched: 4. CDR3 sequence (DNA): TGTGCCAGTACCGGGACAGGGGGGCATCAGCCCCAGCATTTT. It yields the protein CASTGTGGHQPQHF.

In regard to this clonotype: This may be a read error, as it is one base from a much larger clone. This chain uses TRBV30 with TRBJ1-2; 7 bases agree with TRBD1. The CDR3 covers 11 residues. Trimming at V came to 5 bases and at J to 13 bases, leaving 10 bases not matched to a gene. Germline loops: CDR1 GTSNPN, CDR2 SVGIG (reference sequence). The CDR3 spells CAWSLGQFCTF. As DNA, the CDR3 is TGTGCCTGGTCCTTGGGACAGTTCTGCACCTTC.